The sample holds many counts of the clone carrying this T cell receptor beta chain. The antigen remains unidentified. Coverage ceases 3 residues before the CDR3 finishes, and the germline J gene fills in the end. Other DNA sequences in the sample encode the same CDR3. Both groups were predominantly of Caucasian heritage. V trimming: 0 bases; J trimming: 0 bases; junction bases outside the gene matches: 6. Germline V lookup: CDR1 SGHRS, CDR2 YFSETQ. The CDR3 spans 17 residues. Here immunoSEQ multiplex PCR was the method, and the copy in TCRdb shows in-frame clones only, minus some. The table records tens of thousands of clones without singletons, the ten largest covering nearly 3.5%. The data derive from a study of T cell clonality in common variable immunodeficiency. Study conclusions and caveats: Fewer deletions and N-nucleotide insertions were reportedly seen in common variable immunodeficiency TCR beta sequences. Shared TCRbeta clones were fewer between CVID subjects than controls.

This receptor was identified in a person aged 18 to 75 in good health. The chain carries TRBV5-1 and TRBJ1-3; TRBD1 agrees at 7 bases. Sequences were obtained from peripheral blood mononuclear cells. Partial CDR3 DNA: TGCGCCAGCAGCTTGGAGGGGGCCTCTTTCTCTGGAAACACC. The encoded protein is CASSLEGASFSGNT. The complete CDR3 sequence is CASSLEGASFSGNTIYF. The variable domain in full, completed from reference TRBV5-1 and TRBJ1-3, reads KAGVTQTPRYLIKTRGQQVTLSCSPISGHRSVSWYQQTPGQGLQFLFEYFSETQRNKGNFPGRFSGRQFSNSRSEMNVSTLELGDSALYLCASSLEGASFSGNTIYFGEGSWLTVV.